A single sample is the source of the 10 T cell receptor beta chains below, sequenced in a study of vaccination and CD4 T cells after COVID-19. Treatment noted: roughly 10-day PBMC culture with coronavirus spike peptide pools or control peptides (ViraFEST assay). Sequencing of the DNA from cultured CD4+ T cells was carried out with the Oncomine TCR Beta short-read assay. MiXCR, run by TCRdb on the PCR reads, gives a single entry per CDR3 protein. The table lists under 20,000 distinct CDR3 sequences, approximately 40% of them singletons. These receptors have no identified antigens. The sequenced sample was cultured CD4+ T cells from blood. These receptors were obtained from a human donor with COVID-19.

This chain uses TRBV6-1 with TRBJ2-2; TRBD1 matches at 8 bases. J was trimmed by 2 bases and V by 5 bases; bases with no gene match: 4. The CDR3 has 15 amino acids. Germline V gene sequence: CDR1 MNHNS, CDR2 SASEGT. The CDR3 region is CASSRTGLNTGELFF. CDR3 nucleotide sequence: TGTGCCAGCAGTAGGACAGGGCTAAACACCGGGGAGCTGTTTTTT.

The genes are TRBV18 and TRBJ1-5; 9 positions agree with TRBD1. Germline assignment: CDR1 KGHSH and CDR2 LQKENI. There are 14 residues in the CDR3. Trimming took 6 bases from V and 5 from J; bases not matched to a gene: 5. The CDR3 is CASSMGQGDQPQHF. The DNA of the CDR3 is TGTGCCAGCTCCATGGGACAGGGAGATCAGCCCCAGCATTTT.

In regard to this clonotype: The germline gene is not matched at one end of the junction; a read error may be the cause. The CDR3 nucleotides read TGTGCTAGCAGCACCGACTCTCAAGAGACCCAGTACTTC. Its translation: CASSTDSQETQYF. This chain connects TRBV7-7 to TRBJ2-5; D gene ambiguous. This CDR3 comprises 13 residues. CDR1 SSHAT and CDR2 FNYEAQ come from the germline V gene (reference sequence). Full variable domain (rest looked up from reference TRBV7-7 and TRBJ2-5): GAGVSQSPRYKVTKRGQDVTLRCDPISSHATLYWYQQALGQGPEFLTYFNYEAQPDKSGLPSDRFSAERPEGSISTLTIQRTEQRDSAMYRCASSTDSQETQYFGPGTRLLVL.

This clonotype was detected once. The chain couples TRBV15 to TRBJ2-7; TRBD2 matches 10 bases. V lost 3 bases, J lost 0 bases, and 5 bases stayed unmatched. The V gene's germline CDR1 is LNHNV and CDR2 YYDKDF (reference sequence). The CDR3 is 16 amino acids. Here the CDR3 reads CATSSGRTSGSYEQYF. The CDR3 DNA is TGTGCCACCAGCAGCGGGAGGACTAGCGGCTCCTACGAGCAGTACTTC.

The V gene is TRBV2, the J gene TRBJ1-5; D uncertain. This CDR3 contains 12 residues. V was cut by 0 bases and J by 4 bases, with 1 base left in between. Germline V gives CDR1 SNHLY, CDR2 FYNNEI. The CDR3 DNA reads as TGTGCCAGCAGTGAAGCAAATCAGCCCCAGCATTTT. Its protein is CASSEANQPQHF.

This clonotype was detected only once. Here the CDR3 reads CASSSRQGVNYEQYF. CDR3 sequence (DNA): TGTGCCAGCAGCTCCCGACAGGGGGTAAACTACGAGCAGTACTTC. This chain connects TRBV7-6 to TRBJ2-7, with TRBD1 matching over 9 bases. This CDR3 is built from 15 residues. The V segment lost 4 bases and the J segment 3 bases; nucleotides outside the gene matches: 7. From germline, CDR1 is SGHVS and CDR2 FNYEAQ.

V and J are TRBV20-1 and TRBJ1-1; D is unresolved. The length of the CDR3 is 14 residues. V was clipped by 3 bases and J by 0 bases, with 11 bases between them. Germline loops: CDR1 DFQATT, CDR2 SNEGSKA (reference sequence). This CDR3 reads CSARIRALNTEAFF. The CDR3, as DNA: TGCAGTGCTAGGATCCGGGCGCTGAACACTGAAGCTTTCTTT.

The CDR3 coding sequence is TGTGCCAGCAGCTTAGGCGGGACAGGGGTTGAAAAACTGTTTTTT. Amino acid sequence: CASSLGGTGVEKLFF. The V call is TRBV11-2, the J call TRBJ1-4; 10 nucleotides line up with TRBD1. The CDR3 consists of 15 residues. Germline assignment: CDR1 SGHAT and CDR2 FQNNGV. V gave up 1 base and J gave up 7 bases; unmatched junction bases: 3.

This clonotype appeared once. The rearrangement links TRBV6-1 to TRBJ2-7; D is ambiguous. This CDR3 comprises 11 residues. The germline V gene has CDR1 MNHNS and CDR2 SASEGT. V dropped 10 bases and J dropped 13 bases, with 20 bases sitting between them. CDR3 DNA: TGTGCCACCCGAAAGGCGGATGGGCGTTACTTC. It codes for CATRKADGRYF.

The chain joins TRBV18 to TRBJ1-1; D is unresolved. The CDR3 length is 14 residues. CDR1 KGHSH and CDR2 LQKENI come from the germline V gene. Trimming left V 3 bases short and J 1 base short, with 9 bases between. CDR3 amino acids: CASSPLSENTEAFF. DNA of the CDR3: TGTGCCAGCTCACCGTTGTCAGAGAACACTGAAGCTTTCTTT.